What follows describes a single TCR beta chain. Its antigen is currently unknown. The V gene lost 3 bases and the J gene lost 4 bases, with 12 bases spanning the gap. CDR1 and CDR2 (germline): SGHNT, YYREEE (reference sequence). The CDR3 loop spans 14 amino acids. Profiled with immunoSEQ multiplex PCR; TCRdb holds only in-frame clones, not every one. This table holds over 150,000 clones, roughly 88% found once. This specimen comes from a study of cytomegalovirus exposure and HLA in healthy donors. Across the whole study: A subsequent analysis stated that the approximately 120 validation repertoires were run on the same platform as the 600 to 750 first-cohort repertoires.

Donors were drawn from the approximately 130-subject validation cohort, separate from the approximately 680-subject first cohort. Study-level findings and limits: It was found in a later analysis that first-cohort TCR clusters tended to co-occur in the 100 to 150 validation repertoires. There were over 150 TCR beta chains listed as cytomegalovirus-associated.

The source material was PBMCs. This chain connects TRBV5-4 to TRBJ2-3; tentatively, D is TRBD2 (5 bases). The sequence came from a woman aged 30 to 39 in good health and CMV-seropositive. The DNA for the CDR3 is TGTGCCAGCAGCTCGACCGCCGGGGCAGATACGCAGTATTTT. Its translation is CASSSTAGADTQYF.